The 10 T cell receptor beta chains below come from one sample, sequenced in a study of regulatory T cells in long-lasting Graves disease. This sample's time point: persistent/refractory GD, antithyroid drugs over 5 years with positive TRAb. The TCR library used RNA extracted from PBMCs. Through Arm-PCR of CDR3 regions and iRepertoire HTBI primers, TCR beta libraries were built. TCRdb reanalysed the multiplex PCR reads using MiXCR and keeps one entry per CDR3 protein. The table shows approximately 400,000 distinct CDR3 sequences, with roughly 25% occurring only once. This sample comprised peripheral blood mononuclear cells (PBMCs), obtained when the disease was refractory, from a patient treated with antithyroid drugs. The receptors here all came from a woman in her forties with Graves disease.

The rearrangement links TRBV7-9 to TRBJ2-2, with D possibly matching TRBD1 (5 bases). The length of the CDR3 is 15 residues. Trimming took off 7 bases at V and 7 bases at J, with 19 bases between the two ends. The germline V gene has CDR1 SEHNR and CDR2 FQNEAQ (reference sequence). The CDR3 is CASTDPGLRVGELFF. CDR3 nucleotides: TGTGCCAGCACCGACCCGGGCCTCAGGGTCGGGGAGCTGTTTTTT.

This chain connects TRBV5-1 to TRBJ2-3; possible D gene TRBD2, 6 bases. The CDR3 sequence is 15 residues long. V was shortened by 3 bases and J by 5 bases, with 16 bases between the two germline ends. Per the germline V gene, CDR1 is SGHRS and CDR2 is YFSETQ. CDR3 protein: CASSSWTHGGDTQYF. The CDR3 bases are TGCGCCAGCAGCTCCTGGACACACGGGGGAGATACGCAGTATTTT. The complete variable domain, with remaining parts taken from reference TRBV5-1 and TRBJ2-3, reads KAGVTQTPRYLIKTRGQQVTLSCSPISGHRSVSWYQQTPGQGLQFLFEYFSETQRNKGNFPGRFSGRQFSNSRSEMNVSTLELGDSALYLCASSSWTHGGDTQYFGPGTRLTVL.

V gene TRBV6-5 combines with J gene TRBJ2-7, with 14 bases matching TRBD2. CDR3 length: 17 residues. The V and J ends lost 2 bases and 3 bases, in that order; junction bases with no gene match: 6. Germline lookup yields CDR1 MNHEY and CDR2 SVGAGI. CDR3 DNA: TGTGCCAGCAGTTACGTCGGACTAGCGGGAGGATACTACGAGCAGTACTTC. It translates to CASSYVGLAGGYYEQYF.

As concerns this clonotype: This may come from a read error, since a much larger clone is one base off. This chain links TRBV27 with TRBJ2-2; tentative D call: TRBD1 (5 bases). Trimming removed 2 bases at V and 6 bases at J, with 13 bases between. Germline loops: CDR1 MNHEY, CDR2 SMNVEV (reference sequence). The CDR3 spans 15 residues. For the CDR3, the DNA is TGTGCCAGCAGTTTACCTTTGCAGGGCGCCGGGGAGCTGTTTTTT. It specifies CASSLPLQGAGELFF.

In this sample, this clonotype turned up many times. The chain employs TRBV15 and TRBJ2-2; TRBD2 matches 7 bases. The CDR3 sequence is 15 residues long. The V gene's germline CDR1 is LNHNV and CDR2 YYDKDF (reference sequence). After removal of 3 bases from V and 5 bases from J, the junction contained 6 bases not matched to a gene. CDR3 in DNA: TGTGCCACCAGCAGGCTCGGACTAGGGACCGGGGAGCTGTTTTTT. It is translated as CATSRLGLGTGELFF.

This clonotype was seen repeatedly, ten times or more. This chain's CDR3 is CASSYTGGPEAFF. The CDR3 nucleotides are TGTGCCAGCAGTTATACAGGGGGACCTGAAGCTTTCTTT. This sequence joins TRBV2 and TRBJ1-1; 8 positions agree with TRBD1. Germline CDR1 is SNHLY and CDR2 is FYNNEI. After removal of 5 bases from V and 6 bases from J, the junction contained 5 bases not matched to a gene. The CDR3 is made up of 13 amino acids.

CDR3 region: CATSRANRGGNQPQHF. As DNA, the CDR3 is TGTGCCACCAGCAGAGCGAACAGGGGGGGCAATCAGCCCCAGCATTTT. The V and J genes are TRBV15 and TRBJ1-5; TRBD1 matches 8 bases. Germline loops: CDR1 LNHNV, CDR2 YYDKDF (reference sequence). V gave up 1 base and J gave up 2 bases; unmatched junction bases: 4. The CDR3 sequence is 16 residues long.

This clonotype was detected ten times or more. The chain recombines TRBV28 with TRBJ2-5; TRBD2 agrees at 9 bases. The DNA end is more similar to TRBJ2-4, so the J call may be wrong. The germline V gene encodes CDR1 MDHEN and CDR2 SYDVKM. The CDR3 sequence is 15 residues long. CDR3 bases: TGTGCCAGCGGGCGTAGCGGGAGTTTACAAAACATTCAGTACTTC. Its protein is CASGRSGSLQNIQYF.

This chain links TRBV29-1 with TRBJ2-1; 9 nucleotides agree with TRBD2. The CDR3 has 13 amino acids. Germline trimming cut 4 bases from V and 7 bases from J; bases unmatched to any gene: 5. Per the germline V gene, CDR1 is SQVTM and CDR2 is ANQGSEA. CDR3 loop: CSVVSGRRNEQFF. In nucleotides, the CDR3 is TGCAGCGTTGTTAGCGGGAGAAGGAATGAGCAGTTCTTC.

This clonotype has only a few counts. The chain uses TRBV19 and TRBJ2-7, with 10 nucleotides matching TRBD2. Germline V lookup: CDR1 LNHDA, CDR2 SQIVND (reference sequence). The CDR3 has 16 amino acids. The J segment lost 2 bases and the V segment lost 0 bases, leaving 4 bases of the junction unmatched. CDR3 nucleotides: TGTGCCAGTAGTATAGATCATGGACTAGCGGCCTACGAGCAGTACTTC. It encodes CASSIDHGLAAYEQYF.